This T cell receptor beta chain originates from a study of vaccination effects on CD4 cells after COVID-19. Culture lasted under 13 days before CD4+ T cell isolation. According to the study, vaccine recipients showed no prior SARS-CoV-2 infection and negative nucleocapsid antibodies. The CDR3 loop spans 14 amino acids. V dropped 10 bases and J dropped 5 bases, with 20 bases sitting between them. TCRdb's table, derived via immunoSEQ multiplex PCR, lists solely in-frame clones and lacks some. The sample shows about 74,000 clones, 77% of them seen only once. Note on this clone: The antigen remains unidentified.

The rearrangement uses TRBV23-1 and TRBJ2-5; possible D gene TRBD1, 5 bases. TRBV23-1 is annotated as an ORF whose role is uncertain. This clonotype originated in a human donor who received a COVID-19 vaccine. The source was CD4+ T cells from PBMCs cultured without peptide, collected before COVID-19 vaccination. The CDR3 DNA follows: TGCGCCACCAACCGGTCAGGGTCTTTGGAGACCCAGTACTTC. As protein: CATNRSGSLETQYF.